The rows below give T cell receptor beta chains drawn from one sample of a study of OX40 agonist ivuxolimab in advanced cancers. Produced via immunoSEQ multiplex PCR; TCRdb's table is partial and in-frame only. This sample has 70,000 to 75,000 clones, with 80% to 95% found just once. The sequencing here drew on CD4+ or CD8+ T cells sorted from blood, taken in a trial of the OX40 agonist ivuxolimab. All receptors come from an adult with an advanced solid tumor such as melanoma, head and neck, liver or kidney cancer. Both conserved end residues are part of each CDR3. Each record gives: J gene, clone size, V gene, D gene, CDR3 DNA, CDR3 protein. The D gene is left open where the match is weak. Expanded clones get a size class; other rows say once, few or many, or leave the size out.

>TRBJ2-7|-|TRBV6-5|-
TGTGCCAGCAGTCACGCCGCTATGGGGGGCTACGAGCAGTACTTC
CASSHAAMGGYEQYF
>TRBJ2-1|-|TRBV2|-
TGTGCCAGCAGTGAAGCGCGGGGGCCTAACAATGAGCAGTTCTTC
CASSEARGPNNEQFF
>TRBJ1-1|once|TRBV2|-
TGTGCCAGCAGTGTGTCCGGGGTTGTCACTGAAGCTTTCTTT
CASSVSGVVTEAFF
>TRBJ1-1|-|TRBV10-3|-
TGTGCCATCAGAGCGGGGTACAGGGAGTCCGCTGAAGCTTTCTTT
CAIRAGYRESAEAFF
>TRBJ2-7|-|TRBV7-2|-
TGTGCCAGCAGCTTAGTTTACGGGGGAGCGGGCGAGCAGTACTTC
CASSLVYGGAGEQYF
>TRBJ2-5|-|TRBV6-1|-
TGTGCCAGCAGTGTTACCGTGGCAGGGGGGTTATCGGAGACCCAGTACTTC
CASSVTVAGGLSETQYF
>TRBJ1-1|-|TRBV6-1|-
TGTGCCAGCAGTGAAGCCGGGAGGGACACTGAAGCTTTCTTT
CASSEAGRDTEAFF
>TRBJ2-3|-|TRBV19|TRBD2
TGTGCCAGTGGACTAGCGGGAGGAGTAGATACGCAGTATTTT
CASGLAGGVDTQYF
>TRBJ1-5|-|TRBV10-2|-
TGCGCCAGCAGAGGGATTATGGGCAATCAGCCCCAGCATTTT
CASRGIMGNQPQHF
>TRBJ2-1|-|TRBV5-8|-
TGTGCCAGCAGCCCGGCGGTGGTCTCCTACAATGAGCAGTTCTTC
CASSPAVVSYNEQFF
>TRBJ2-7|-|TRBV15|TRBD2
TGTGCCACCAGCATCGGGAGGACTATCTACGAGCAGTACTTC
CATSIGRTIYEQYF
>TRBJ2-7|-|TRBV5-5|TRBD1
TGTGCCAGCAGCTTCAGGCTGACAGGGGACTACGAGCAGTACTTC
CASSFRLTGDYEQYF
>TRBJ2-3|few|TRBV4-1|TRBD2
TGCGCCAGCAGCCGCATGGGACTAGCGGGATCAGAAGATACGCAGTATTTT
CASSRMGLAGSEDTQYF
>TRBJ1-3|-|TRBV18|-
TGTGCCAGCTCACCAAATGATGGAAACACCATATATTTT
CASSPNDGNTIYF
>TRBJ2-1|-|TRBV5-1|-
TGCGCCAGCAAACCGGGCTCCTACAATGAGCAGTTCTTC
CASKPGSYNEQFF
>TRBJ2-2|-|TRBV9|-
TGTGCCAGCAGCCCCCTCTGGACTACCCAGACCGGGGAGCTGTTTTTT
CASSPLWTTQTGELFF
>TRBJ2-6|-|TRBV12-5|-
TGTGCTAGTGGCGCCGCAGAGACCTCTGGGGCCAACGTCCTGACTTTC
CASGAAETSGANVLTF